These 27 T cell receptor beta chains were all obtained from the same sample, sequenced in a study of T cells in Graves' hyperthyroidism and ophthalmopathy. Amplification yielded TCR beta CDR3 regions, with RNA transcripts as the source. Primed by the HTBI set, a first-round RT-PCR was run on the TCR CDR3. TCRdb ran MiXCR on the multiplex PCR reads and lists one entry per CDR3 protein. The sample carries 350,000 to 400,000 distinct CDR3 sequences, about 18% recorded once. The sample consisted of blood. These TCRs come from a woman between 18 and 30 years old with Graves' hyperthyroidism.

This clonotype was counted many times. This chain links TRBV12-3 or TRBV12-4 with TRBJ1-5; D gene uncertain. This CDR3 is built from 11 residues. V was shortened by 3 bases and J by 4 bases, with 1 base between the two germline ends. This chain's CDR3 is CASSFNQPQHF. The CDR3 bases are TGTGCCAGCAGTTTTAATCAGCCCCAGCATTTT.

The V gene is TRBV11-1, the J gene TRBJ2-2, with D perhaps TRBD2 (6 bases). Trimming left V 5 bases short and J 2 bases short, with 18 bases between. Germline V gene sequence: CDR1 SGHAT, CDR2 FQDESV (reference sequence). The CDR3 covers 17 residues. This chain's CDR3 is CASSLGLTGRNTGELFF. In DNA, the CDR3 is TGTGCCAGCAGCCTCGGACTAACGGGGAGAAACACCGGGGAGCTGTTTTTT.

This chain links TRBV6-1 with TRBJ2-5; possible D gene TRBD1, 6 bases. CDR3 length: 13 amino acids. Germline loops: CDR1 MNHNS, CDR2 SASEGT. The V gene lost 10 bases and the J gene lost 2 bases, with 14 bases spanning the gap. The chain's CDR3 is CATPDQGQETQYF. In DNA, the CDR3 is TGTGCCACCCCAGATCAGGGGCAAGAGACCCAGTACTTC.

This clonotype was observed at least ten times. The V and J genes are TRBV6-1 and TRBJ2-3; 8 bases map to TRBD1. Germline V lookup: CDR1 MNHNS, CDR2 SASEGT. Trimming cost V 5 bases and J 6 bases; bases outside gene matches: 7. This CDR3 has 14 amino acids. DNA of the CDR3: TGTGCCAGCAGTCCCCTGGACAGGGTGGATACGCAGTATTTT. Translated, it gives CASSPLDRVDTQYF.

This clonotype was counted between two and nine times. V gene TRBV7-3 combines with J gene TRBJ2-5; 14 bases are shared with TRBD2. V trimming: 2 bases; J trimming: 2 bases; junction bases outside the gene matches: 10. The CDR3 loop spans 19 amino acids. CDR1 and CDR2 (germline): SGHTA, FQGTGA. The CDR3 loop reads CASSLLGGLAGGRQETQYF. Written as DNA, the CDR3 is TGTGCCAGCAGCTTATTAGGAGGACTAGCGGGGGGTAGGCAAGAGACCCAGTACTTC.

This clonotype was found many times. The chain joins TRBV29-1 to TRBJ1-3; D is uncertain. V was clipped by 5 bases and J by 0 bases, with 8 bases between them. CDR1 is SQVTM and CDR2 is ANQGSEA in the germline V gene. CDR3 length: 13 amino acids. CDR3 nucleotide sequence: TGCAGCGTTAGGACGAGCTCTGGAAACACCATATATTTT. Its translation: CSVRTSSGNTIYF.

Ten or more counts support this clonotype. V gene TRBV28 combines with J gene TRBJ2-2; unclear D gene. Germline loops: CDR1 MDHEN, CDR2 SYDVKM. The V end was cut by 2 bases, the J end by 5 bases, with 15 bases between. The CDR3 covers 16 residues. CDR3 DNA: TGTGCCAGCAGTTTAGGGCTGACCCGTGAGACCGGGGAGCTGTTTTTT. Amino acid sequence: CASSLGLTRETGELFF.

The sample holds many counts of this clonotype. This rearrangement joins TRBV10-3 to TRBJ2-5, with D unclear. The germline V and J ends were trimmed by 2 bases and 0 bases, with 1 base remaining between them. There are 12 residues in the CDR3. CDR1 and CDR2 (germline): ENHRY, SYGVKD. CDR3 sequence: CAISENQETQYF. The CDR3 bases are TGTGCCATCAGTGAGAACCAAGAGACCCAGTACTTC.

At least ten counts were recorded for this clonotype. The junction does not match germline at one end; this may be a read error. CDR3 in DNA: TGTGCCAGCAGTTACTCGACCAGGGGGGTCAGCAGTCAGCCCCAGCATTTT. Encoded protein: CASSYSTRGVSSQPQHF. The chain links TRBV6-2 or TRBV6-3 to TRBJ1-5, with TRBD1 matching 7 bases. CDR1 MNHEY and CDR2 SVGEGT come from the germline V gene. The CDR3 is 17 amino acids.

This clonotype was recorded many times. This chain connects TRBV5-4 to TRBJ2-7; unclear D gene. The CDR3 is 12 residues long. V lost 2 bases, J lost 7 bases, and 10 bases lay in between. Germline assignment: CDR1 SGHNT and CDR2 YYREEE (reference sequence). The CDR3 here is CASSLRTSEQYF. CDR3 in DNA: TGTGCCAGCAGCTTAAGGACCTCGGAGCAGTACTTC.

CDR3 sequence (DNA): TGTGCCAGCAGCTTAACTCGGGGGGGCGATAGAGAAGAGACCCAGTACTTC. Amino acid sequence: CASSLTRGGDREETQYF. The V call is TRBV11-2, the J call TRBJ2-5, with 8 bases identical to TRBD2. The CDR3 has 17 residues. Trimming cost V 2 bases and J 3 bases; bases outside gene matches: 11. Germline assignment: CDR1 SGHAT and CDR2 FQNNGV.

Ten or more counts support this clonotype. This chain uses TRBV6-2 or TRBV6-3 with TRBJ1-2, with D possibly TRBD1 on 5 matching bases. The CDR3 length is 13 residues. The germline V gene encodes CDR1 MNHEY and CDR2 SVGEGT. Between the trimmed V and J ends, which lost 5 bases and 10 bases, there was a span of 17 bases. CDR3 protein: CASSQDNRLDYTF. The CDR3 nucleotides read TGTGCCAGCAGTCAGGACAACCGTTTAGACTACACCTTC.

This clonotype has a count of ten or more. The chain is built from TRBV27 and TRBJ1-2; tentatively, D is TRBD1 (5 bases). This CDR3 has 15 residues. From germline, CDR1 is MNHEY and CDR2 SMNVEV (reference sequence). V lost 3 bases and J 0 bases, leaving 11 bases between the germline ends. CDR3 DNA: TGTGCCAGCAGTTTGTTCTGGGGGGCTAACTATGGCTACACCTTC. Translation gives CASSLFWGANYGYTF.

The chain couples TRBV18 to TRBJ2-2; D is perhaps TRBD1 (5 bases). The V end was cut by 6 bases, the J end by 1 base, with 9 bases between. Germline CDR1 is KGHSH and CDR2 is LQKENI. This CDR3 has 14 amino acids. The chain's CDR3 is CASSSQGNTGELFF. CDR3 coding DNA: TGTGCCAGCTCGTCTCAGGGGAACACCGGGGAGCTGTTTTTT.

In its sample, this clonotype was seen many times. The rearrangement links TRBV3-1 to TRBJ1-2; D gene uncertain. Germline-derived CDR1 and CDR2 are LGHDT and YNNKEL (reference sequence). The CDR3 length is 15 residues. The ends were cut back, 4 bases at V and 3 bases at J, with 15 bases in the middle. DNA for the CDR3: TGTGCCAGCAGCCGCCTCTCCGGGAGGGACTATGGCTACACCTTC. This encodes CASSRLSGRDYGYTF.

The chain combines TRBV12-3 or TRBV12-4 with TRBJ2-5; 10 bases are a match to TRBD1. The CDR3 has 16 residues. V was clipped by 5 bases and J by 4 bases; unmatched bases: 10. This CDR3 reads CASSTSGRTGGETQYF. CDR3 DNA: TGTGCCAGCAGTACCAGCGGCCGGACAGGGGGAGAGACCCAGTACTTC.

This clonotype was picked up many times. The chain couples TRBV27 to TRBJ2-5, with no clear D. This CDR3 has 15 amino acids. V shed 4 bases and J shed 1 base, with 13 bases lying between them. The germline V gene encodes CDR1 MNHEY and CDR2 SMNVEV (reference sequence). Here the CDR3 DNA reads TGTGCCAGCAGTTGGAACGGCCAAGGCCAAGAGACCCAGTACTTC. Amino acid sequence: CASSWNGQGQETQYF.

With regard to this clonotype: Without the conserved terminal phenylalanine or tryptophan, this CDR3 likely stems from a read error. The DNA is omitted, as the CDR3 cannot be located on it reliably, and the CDR3 follows TCRdb's listing. The rearrangement links TRBV24-1 to TRBJ2-2. The CDR3 totals 14 residues, both ends included. Germline CDR1 reads KGHDR; CDR2 reads SFDVKD. CDR3 sequence reads: CATSDFRETGELCL.

This clonotype was seen repeatedly, ten times or more. This rearrangement joins TRBV6-5 to TRBJ2-7; 9 nucleotides align to TRBD1. Germline values: CDR1 MNHEY, CDR2 SVGAGI. V shed 6 bases and J 2 bases; nucleotides not matched to a gene: 2. CDR3 length: 13 amino acids. Here the CDR3 reads CASSRDRAYEQYF. The CDR3 DNA is TGTGCCAGCAGCCGGGACAGGGCCTACGAGCAGTACTTC.

J is TRBJ2-2 and V is TRBV4-1; tentative D call: TRBD2 (6 bases). The germline V gene encodes CDR1 MGHRA and CDR2 YSYEKL. V lost 1 base and J lost 2, with 17 bases in between. The CDR3 is made up of 18 amino acids. CDR3 coding DNA: TGCGCCAGCAGCCAAGGAAGGGCACGGGGAGGCAACACCGGGGAGCTGTTTTTT. This gives the protein CASSQGRARGGNTGELFF.

At least ten counts were recorded for this clonotype. This sequence joins TRBV7-3 and TRBJ2-7; tentative D call: TRBD1 (6 bases). The CDR3 covers 15 residues. Trimming left V 2 bases short and J 5 bases short, with 16 bases between. Germline V gene sequence: CDR1 SGHTA, CDR2 FQGTGA. The CDR3 region is CASSLAGAVFDEQYF. As DNA, the CDR3 is TGTGCCAGCAGCTTAGCAGGGGCAGTTTTCGACGAGCAGTACTTC.

The V and J genes are TRBV28 and TRBJ2-7; D is perhaps TRBD1 or TRBD2 (5 bases each). Looked up from germline, CDR1 is MDHEN and CDR2 is SYDVKM. The CDR3 is 14 amino acids. The ends were cut back, 5 bases at V and 3 bases at J, with 14 bases in the middle. In nucleotides, the CDR3 is TGTGCCAGCAGTATCGGGACGGCGGTCTACGAGCAGTACTTC. Encoded protein: CASSIGTAVYEQYF.

This clonotype was recorded many times. The V gene is TRBV30, the J gene TRBJ1-5; tentatively, D is TRBD1 (5 bases). Looked up from germline, CDR1 is GTSNPN and CDR2 is SVGIG (reference sequence). Trimming pared 0 bases from V and 5 bases from J, leaving 14 bases between. The CDR3 length is 15 residues. CDR3 loop: CAWSVARALDQPQHF. DNA of the CDR3: TGTGCCTGGAGTGTGGCCAGGGCTTTGGATCAGCCCCAGCATTTT. The full variable domain, completed using reference TRBV30 and TRBJ1-5, is SQTIHQWPATLVQPVGSPLSLECTVEGTSNPNLYWYRQAAGRGLQLLFYSVGIGQISSEVPQNLSASRPQDRQFILSSKKLLLSDSGFYLCAWSVARALDQPQHFGDGTRLSIL.

The rearrangement uses TRBV2 and TRBJ1-1; D possibly corresponds to TRBD1 (5 bases). Germline values: CDR1 SNHLY, CDR2 FYNNEI. CDR3 length: 13 amino acids. V was clipped by 4 bases and J by 5 bases, with 11 bases between them. The CDR3 protein is CASSGNGGTEAFF. In DNA, the CDR3 is TGTGCCAGCAGTGGTAACGGGGGGACTGAAGCTTTCTTT.

This clonotype was seen ten or more times. The chain employs TRBV11-2 and TRBJ2-7; D is uncertain. The CDR3 has 15 amino acids. Per germline, CDR1 SGHAT and CDR2 FQNNGV. V was shortened by 5 bases and J by 2 bases, with 16 bases between the two germline ends. DNA for the CDR3: TGTGCCAGCAGCCCCCGTCCCCCACAGCCCTACGAGCAGTACTTC. Its translation: CASSPRPPQPYEQYF.

This clonotype came up many times. The chain combines TRBV6-5 with TRBJ1-5; the match to TRBD1 covers 9 bases. CDR3 length equals 16 residues. J lost 7 bases, V lost 0 bases, and 7 bases had no gene match. Per the germline V gene, CDR1 is MNHEY and CDR2 is SVGAGI. The CDR3 nucleotides are TGTGCCAGCAGTTACTCAGACAGGGGGAAGGGGCAGCCCCAGCATTTT. As protein: CASSYSDRGKGQPQHF.

There are many counts of this clonotype. This chain links TRBV6-1 with TRBJ1-3; perhaps TRBD1 as D (6 bases). CDR1 is MNHNS and CDR2 is SASEGT in the germline V gene. CDR3 length: 15 amino acids. V was shortened by 6 bases and J by 4 bases, with 16 bases between the two germline ends. As DNA, the CDR3 is TGTGCCAGCAGCGTTACAGGGACTGACGGAAACACCATATATTTT. Amino acid sequence: CASSVTGTDGNTIYF.